The 32 T cell receptor beta chains below come from one sample, sequenced in a study of OX40 agonist ivuxolimab in advanced cancers. Receptor amplification or capture employed the immunoSEQ multiplex PCR assay. In TCRdb, the immuneACCESS table is reduced to in-frame sequences with V and J assigned. These tables do not hold every clone; where another copy was compared, an unresolved V gene accounts for under half, and the others remain unexplained. Here the sample has about 26,000 clones; roughly 80% occur a single time. Jointly, the top ten make up approximately 26% of the sample. The sample here was CD4+ or CD8+ T cells sorted from blood, taken in a trial of the OX40 agonist ivuxolimab. The receptors derive from an adult with an advanced solid tumor such as melanoma, head and neck, liver or kidney cancer.

V and J are TRBV5-1 and TRBJ2-2, with 9 nucleotides matching TRBD1. CDR1 is SGHRS, CDR2 YFSETQ, per germline. CDR3 size: 16 residues. The V and J ends lost 4 bases and 1 base, in that order; junction bases with no gene match: 5. CDR3 amino acids: CASSRQGQGNTGELFF. The DNA of the CDR3 is TGCGCCAGCAGCCGACAGGGACAGGGGAACACCGGGGAGCTGTTTTTT.

This chain connects TRBV30 to TRBJ2-7; the D gene is possibly TRBD2 (5 bases). CDR1 and CDR2 (germline): GTSNPN, SVGIG (reference sequence). Trimming removed 0 bases from V and 0 bases from J, with 6 bases in between. The CDR3 length is 13 residues. In DNA, the CDR3 is TGTGCCTGGAGTGTTGGGAGCTCCTACGAGCAGTACTTC. Amino acids: CAWSVGSSYEQYF.

CDR3 in DNA: TGCAGCGTCCCCGGGACAGGGGGAGATACGCAGTATTTT. Protein: CSVPGTGGDTQYF. The chain uses TRBV29-1 and TRBJ2-3, with 11 bases lining up with TRBD1. Germline CDR1 SQVTM, CDR2 ANQGSEA. The junction had 4 bases not matched to a gene; V was cut back by 6 bases and J by 5 bases. CDR3 size: 13 residues.

V is TRBV6-1 and J is TRBJ2-3, with D perhaps matching TRBD1 (6 bases). Germline CDR1 and CDR2: MNHNS and SASEGT. This CDR3 is 14 amino acids long. V was cut by 4 bases and J by 5 bases, with 13 bases left in between. The CDR3 loop is CASSGQGPGDTQYF. The CDR3 nucleotides read TGTGCCAGCAGTGGTCAGGGGCCGGGAGATACGCAGTATTTT.

This clone showed up just a few times. This chain links TRBV5-4 with TRBJ1-5; 12 positions agree with TRBD1. Trimming at V came to 4 bases and at J to 6 bases, leaving 5 bases not matched to a gene. The CDR3 totals 15 residues. Looked up from germline, CDR1 is SGHNT and CDR2 is YYREEE (reference sequence). The CDR3 reads CASSQGQGAGQPQHF. The CDR3 region has the DNA TGTGCCAGCAGCCAGGGACAGGGGGCAGGTCAGCCCCAGCATTTT. The variable domain in full, with the rest retrieved from reference TRBV5-4 and TRBJ1-5, is ETGVTQSPTHLIKTRGQQVTLRCSSQSGHNTVSWYQQALGQGPQFIFQYYREEENGRGNFPPRFSGLQFPNYSSELNVNALELDDSALYLCASSQGQGAGQPQHFGDGTRLSIL.

The chain joins TRBV9 to TRBJ2-1; D perhaps matches TRBD1 (6 bases). The germline V gene encodes CDR1 SGDLS and CDR2 YYNGEE. The CDR3 spans 14 residues. V gave up 3 bases and J gave up 1 base, with 8 bases separating them. The CDR3 loop reads CASSGDKSYNEQFF. The CDR3 region has the DNA TGTGCCAGCAGCGGGGACAAATCCTACAATGAGCAGTTCTTC.

This clone was counted once. The rearrangement links TRBV2 to TRBJ2-7, with 9 bases matching TRBD1. The V and J ends lost 6 bases and 3 bases, in that order; junction bases with no gene match: 9. The CDR3 length is 15 residues. The germline CDR1 and CDR2 sequences are SNHLY and FYNNEI. The CDR3 loop reads CASREGQGAFYEQYF. The CDR3 nucleotides read TGTGCCAGCAGGGAGGGACAGGGAGCCTTCTACGAGCAGTACTTC.

CDR3 DNA sequence: TGTGCCAGCAGCCAACAGGGGCTCTCCTACGAGCAGTACTTC. It codes for CASSQQGLSYEQYF. The genes are TRBV11-3 and TRBJ2-7, with 7 bases fitting TRBD1. J was trimmed by 0 bases and V by 5 bases; bases with no gene match: 4. The CDR3 sequence is 14 residues long. Germline V gene sequence: CDR1 SGHNT, CDR2 YENEEA.

V gene TRBV23-1 combines with J gene TRBJ2-7; 10 nucleotides align to TRBD1. TRBV23-1 is sorted into the ORF group, with uncertain function. V was clipped by 7 bases and J by 4 bases; unmatched bases: 13. The CDR3 has 16 residues. The CDR3 DNA is TGCGCCAGCATTCCCCCCCGGGACAGGGGTAAATACGAGCAGTACTTC. This gives the protein CASIPPRDRGKYEQYF.

The DNA of the CDR3 is TGTGCCAGCAGCAGTTCCACAGGGTACTATTACACTGAAGCTTTCTTT. Encoded protein: CASSSSTGYYYTEAFF. The chain combines TRBV7-9 with TRBJ1-1; TRBD1 might be the D (6 bases). Trimming took 5 bases from V and 3 from J, leaving 19 bases between them. Germline V gives CDR1 SEHNR, CDR2 FQNEAQ (reference sequence). The CDR3 has 16 amino acids.

The rearrangement uses TRBV5-6 and TRBJ2-1; D gene uncertain. The CDR3 has 13 amino acids. Germline V gives CDR1 SGHDT, CDR2 YYEEEE. V was shortened by 0 bases and J by 7 bases, with 8 bases between the two germline ends. This CDR3 is CASSLGTVNEQFF. The CDR3 DNA is TGTGCCAGCAGCTTGGGGACGGTGAATGAGCAGTTCTTC.

The rearrangement joins TRBV27 to TRBJ2-7, with D possibly being TRBD1 or TRBD2 (6 bases each). The CDR3 contains 13 residues. The germline gives CDR1 MNHEY, CDR2 SMNVEV (reference sequence). V lost 5 bases and J 6 bases, leaving 14 bases between the germline ends. In nucleotides, the CDR3 is TGTGCCAGCAGTACCGCAGGGGAGGTCGAGCAGTACTTC. Amino acid sequence: CASSTAGEVEQYF.

The chain has TRBV4-1 and TRBJ1-4, with 8 bases matching TRBD1. This CDR3 has 16 amino acids. Germline V gene lookup returns CDR1 MGHRA and CDR2 YSYEKL. The V and J ends lost 1 base and 6 bases, in that order; junction bases with no gene match: 7. DNA for the CDR3: TGCGCCAGCAGCCAAGGGCAGACAGGGGCGCATGAAAAACTGTTTTTT. This codes for CASSQGQTGAHEKLFF.

This sequence joins TRBV6-5 and TRBJ2-3; 7 positions match TRBD1. The CDR3 spans 15 residues. J gave up 2 bases and V 2 bases, and 4 bases lay outside the gene matches. Germline V CDR1 and CDR2: MNHEY, SVGAGI. CDR3 region: CASSYEGAPTDTQYF. As DNA, the CDR3 is TGTGCCAGCAGTTACGAGGGGGCCCCCACAGATACGCAGTATTTT.

This clone was found a few times. Other DNA sequences from this sample encode an identical CDR3 as well. This chain joins TRBV30 and TRBJ2-7; D ambiguous. The CDR3 extends over 13 amino acids. From germline, CDR1 is GTSNPN and CDR2 SVGIG (reference sequence). Deletions cut 0 bases from V and 3 bases from J, with 9 bases between. This CDR3 is CAWSVSGNYEQYF. The CDR3, as DNA: TGTGCCTGGAGTGTGAGTGGAAACTACGAGCAGTACTTC.

This clone was detected a few times. The chain is built from TRBV10-3 and TRBJ2-3, with TRBD2 matching 7 bases. CDR3 length equals 15 residues. CDR1 is ENHRY and CDR2 is SYGVKD in the germline V gene. Losses at the gene ends were 0 bases for V and 2 bases for J; bases not matched to a gene: 2. The CDR3 nucleotides are TGTGCCATCAGTGAGTCGGGGGGGAACACAGATACGCAGTATTTT. Translating gives CAISESGGNTDTQYF.

This rearrangement joins TRBV28 to TRBJ1-1; D is unclear. This CDR3 spans 13 amino acids. V lost 3 bases to trimming and J lost 5 bases, with 10 bases between them. CDR1 and CDR2 from the germline V gene are MDHEN and SYDVKM. For the CDR3, the DNA is TGTGCCAGCAGTTTCCTAAGTTATACTGAAGCTTTCTTT. It encodes CASSFLSYTEAFF.

This chain joins TRBV19 and TRBJ1-1; D uncertain. CDR1 is LNHDA and CDR2 is SQIVND in the germline V gene (reference sequence). This CDR3 spans 13 amino acids. Deletions cut 7 bases from V and 0 bases from J, with 9 bases between. The DNA of the CDR3 is TGTGCCAGTAAAGGGATTATGAACACTGAAGCTTTCTTT. It encodes CASKGIMNTEAFF.

This rearrangement joins TRBV7-3 to TRBJ2-1; D unresolved. This CDR3 is 15 amino acids long. Germline CDR1 reads SGHTA; CDR2 reads FQGTGA. Trimming stripped 4 bases from V and 0 bases from J, with 10 bases between. This CDR3 reads CASSSVPVSYNEQFF. DNA for the CDR3: TGTGCCAGCAGCTCCGTCCCTGTCTCCTACAATGAGCAGTTCTTC.

V gene TRBV18 combines with J gene TRBJ2-1, with TRBD2 matching 12 bases. Germline values: CDR1 KGHSH, CDR2 LQKENI. V dropped 0 bases and J dropped 7; count of bases not matched to a gene: 4. This CDR3 spans 16 amino acids. CDR3 nucleotides: TGTGCCAGCTCACCACCGTCGCTAGCGGGAGGGAATGAGCAGTTCTTC. Its protein is CASSPPSLAGGNEQFF.

The V and J genes are TRBV11-2 and TRBJ2-5; 8 bases align to TRBD2. V shed 1 base and J 5 bases; nucleotides not matched to a gene: 6. The germline V gene encodes CDR1 SGHAT and CDR2 FQNNGV. The CDR3 totals 15 residues. CDR3 amino acids: CASSLAASGWETQYF. CDR3 DNA: TGTGCCAGCAGCTTAGCGGCTAGCGGGTGGGAGACCCAGTACTTC.

This clone was seen a handful of times. The gene calls are TRBV6-5 and TRBJ2-7, with no clear D. The V end lost 2 bases, the J end lost 2 bases, and 7 bases lay between the germline ends. CDR1 is MNHEY, CDR2 SVGAGI, per germline. The CDR3 covers 13 residues. The CDR3, as DNA: TGTGCCAGCAGTTACCCCCCTCCCTACGAGCAGTACTTC. Translation gives CASSYPPPYEQYF.

The chain is built from TRBV6-1 and TRBJ2-7, with TRBD1 matching over 8 bases. The CDR3 runs 17 residues. Losses at the gene ends were 2 bases for V and 0 bases for J; bases not matched to a gene: 9. Germline CDR1 and CDR2: MNHNS and SASEGT. For the CDR3, the DNA is TGTGCCAGCAGTGAACCCGGCAGGGGGCTTAGCTCCTACGAGCAGTACTTC. Its protein is CASSEPGRGLSSYEQYF.

The genes are TRBV7-2 and TRBJ1-2, with TRBD1 as a possible D gene (5 bases). The CDR3 extends over 11 amino acids. Germline-derived CDR1 and CDR2 are SGHTA and FQGNSA. Trimming took 5 bases from V and 7 from J, leaving 8 bases between them. The CDR3, as DNA: TGTGCCAGCAGCGTAGGGGTTGGCTACACCTTC. This codes for CASSVGVGYTF.

The J gene is TRBJ1-1, the V gene TRBV5-1; D gene ambiguous. CDR1 is SGHRS and CDR2 is YFSETQ in the germline V gene. V lost 0 bases and J 1 base, leaving 4 bases between the germline ends. The CDR3 loop spans 13 amino acids. The CDR3 sequence: CASSLGGNTEAFF. CDR3 DNA sequence: TGCGCCAGCAGCTTGGGGGGGAACACTGAAGCTTTCTTT.

This chain connects TRBV5-8 to TRBJ1-1; D is unresolved. V was cut by 4 bases and J by 1 base, with 14 bases left in between. CDR1 SGHTS and CDR2 YDEGEE come from the germline V gene. This CDR3 comprises 15 residues. The CDR3 loop reads CASSLSRYSNTEAFF. DNA of the CDR3: TGTGCCAGCAGCCTCAGCAGGTACTCGAACACTGAAGCTTTCTTT.

The chain carries TRBV28 and TRBJ2-1; no reliable D call. The V gene's germline CDR1 is MDHEN and CDR2 SYDVKM. The CDR3 extends over 12 amino acids. The V end was cut by 3 bases, the J end by 4 bases, with 4 bases between. CDR3 residues: CASSFPYNEQFF. The CDR3 DNA follows: TGTGCCAGCAGTTTCCCATACAATGAGCAGTTCTTC.

The rearrangement uses TRBV19 and TRBJ2-6; possible D gene TRBD1, 5 bases. Germline V gives CDR1 LNHDA, CDR2 SQIVND (reference sequence). The V and J ends lost 7 bases and 2 bases respectively, with 18 bases between them. The CDR3 runs 17 residues. CDR3 in DNA: TGTGCCAGTATTAAGACAGTGCAAAGGGCTGGGGCCAACGTCCTGACTTTC. It is translated as CASIKTVQRAGANVLTF.

The CDR3 loop reads CASSLSGFGQGTYEQYF. In DNA form, the CDR3 reads TGTGCCAGCAGTTTATCGGGTTTCGGACAGGGGACCTACGAGCAGTACTTC. The chain couples TRBV27 to TRBJ2-7, with 9 bases aligning to TRBD1. CDR1 and CDR2 (germline): MNHEY, SMNVEV (reference sequence). CDR3 length equals 17 residues. V was pared by 0 bases and J by 2 bases, with 8 bases of the junction left unmatched.

The chain combines TRBV25-1 with TRBJ1-1, with D possibly TRBD1 on 5 matching bases. The CDR3 has 14 amino acids. The germline gives CDR1 MGHDK, CDR2 SYGVNS. V lost 6 bases and J 1 base, leaving 12 bases between the germline ends. DNA for the CDR3: TGTGCCAGCAGGGGCGGGGGAGGGAACACTGAAGCTTTCTTT. It specifies CASRGGGGNTEAFF.

V and J are TRBV4-3 and TRBJ2-4; D is possibly TRBD2 (6 bases). Trimming stripped 5 bases from V and 6 bases from J, with 17 bases between. The CDR3 consists of 15 residues. Germline values: CDR1 LGHNA, CDR2 YSLEER. In DNA, the CDR3 is TGCGCCAGCAGCGGGATTAGCGGTAACACAAACATTCAGTACTTC. Residues: CASSGISGNTNIQYF.

This rearrangement joins TRBV5-4 to TRBJ2-7, with D possibly TRBD1 on 5 matching bases. Germline CDR1 is SGHNT and CDR2 is YYREEE (reference sequence). CDR3 length: 13 amino acids. The V end lost 1 base, the J end lost 2 bases, and 7 bases lay between the germline ends. The CDR3 loop is CASSLRGPYEQYF. In DNA form, the CDR3 reads TGTGCCAGCAGCTTGAGGGGCCCCTACGAGCAGTACTTC.